This TCR beta chain was recorded in a study of identical twins. This clonotype was picked up many times. This CDR3 spans 15 amino acids. V trimming: 1 base; J trimming: 5 bases; junction bases outside the gene matches: 2. Each CDR3 protein is one row after TCRdb ran MiXCR on the 5' RACE reads. Among 570,000 or so distinct CDR3 sequences listed, approximately 9.6% were seen once. This sample also appeared in a second study, on yellow fever vaccine responses in identical twins.

The sample consisted of PBMCs. The source is a woman aged 18 to 35 in good health. The chain is built from TRBV12-3 or TRBV12-4 and TRBJ2-1, with 10 bases fitting TRBD2. The CDR3 nucleotides are TGTGCCAGCAGTTTAGGGACTAGCGGCCACAATGAGCAGTTCTTC. Its protein product is CASSLGTSGHNEQFF.